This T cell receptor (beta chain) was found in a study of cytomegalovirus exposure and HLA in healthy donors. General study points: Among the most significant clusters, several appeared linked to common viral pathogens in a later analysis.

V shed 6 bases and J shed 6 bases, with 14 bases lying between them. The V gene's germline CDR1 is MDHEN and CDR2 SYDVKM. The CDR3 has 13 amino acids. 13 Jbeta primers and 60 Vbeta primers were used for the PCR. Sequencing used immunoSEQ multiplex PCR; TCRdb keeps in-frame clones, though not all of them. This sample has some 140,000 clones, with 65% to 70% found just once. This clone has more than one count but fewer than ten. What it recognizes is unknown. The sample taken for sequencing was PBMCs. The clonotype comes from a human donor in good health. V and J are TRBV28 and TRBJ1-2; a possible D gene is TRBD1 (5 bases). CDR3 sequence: CASSPPRVDGYTF. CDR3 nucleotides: TGTGCCAGCAGCCCACCCAGGGTCGATGGCTACACCTTC.